The present T cell receptor (beta chain) was sequenced within a study of T cells after yellow fever vaccination. Across the whole study: Low-cell-number fractions were prepared with SMART-Seq v4 Ultra Low Input.

This clonotype was detected many times. Its matching antigen is unknown. The study, taken as a whole, reports: The presence of abundant clonotypes contaminating from the bulk population was possible in FACS-sorted repertoires. The booster response re-showed most primary clones: approximately 95% CD4, more than 80% CD8.

As TCR cDNA was made by 5'RACE template switching, a universal primer site and UMIs were added. Using its own MiXCR run on the 5' RACE reads, TCRdb lists one record per CDR3 protein. Counted here are more than 65,000 distinct CDR3 sequences, around 6.2% occurring once; the ten biggest clones make up under 2.5%. The source material was CD4+ T cells sorted from PBMCs, sampled around 15 days after the first yellow fever vaccination. This TCR was sampled from a man aged 18-30 years who received the YFV17D yellow fever vaccine.

The CDR3 DNA reads TGTGCCAGCAGTTACTCCTCCCGGGACAGGGCCCTTCGACATTTT. This encodes CASSYSSRDRALRHF. This sequence joins TRBV6-5 and TRBJ1-5; 9 bases agree with TRBD1. With 0 bases clipped from V and 16 bases from J, the junction kept 13 bases outside the gene matches. Germline assignment: CDR1 MNHEY and CDR2 SVGAGI. The CDR3 has 15 residues.